This record covers a single TCR beta chain. Original analysis: Using reference gene primer amplification, nucleated cell counts were estimated. Some clones are missing from TCRdb's copy, which holds only in-frame ones; the method was immunoSEQ multiplex PCR. V and J calls and clone size come straight from that table; D and trimming were deduced from the DNA. The sample lists under 250,000 clones, 80% to 85% seen once, with 3% to 3.5% in the top ten. These data come from a study of blood T cell repertoires in COVID-19. Looking at the study overall: Acute and convalescent COVID-19 samples came from the United States, Italy and Spain. PBMCs, B-cell-depleted T cells, or T cells were the source of the cDNA or gDNA that made up the material.

V was clipped by 0 bases and J by 2 bases; unmatched bases: 5. This CDR3 is built from 16 residues. CDR1 is SGHNT and CDR2 is YYREEE in the germline V gene (reference sequence). This TCR was sampled from a woman aged 30 to 39 who had recovered from COVID-19. The sequenced sample consisted of peripheral blood. This rearrangement joins TRBV5-4 to TRBJ2-5, with 9 bases aligning to TRBD2. The CDR3 bases are TGTGCCAGCAGCTTGGGGCTAGCGGGAAGACAAGAGACCCAGTACTTC. Translating it yields CASSLGLAGRQETQYF.